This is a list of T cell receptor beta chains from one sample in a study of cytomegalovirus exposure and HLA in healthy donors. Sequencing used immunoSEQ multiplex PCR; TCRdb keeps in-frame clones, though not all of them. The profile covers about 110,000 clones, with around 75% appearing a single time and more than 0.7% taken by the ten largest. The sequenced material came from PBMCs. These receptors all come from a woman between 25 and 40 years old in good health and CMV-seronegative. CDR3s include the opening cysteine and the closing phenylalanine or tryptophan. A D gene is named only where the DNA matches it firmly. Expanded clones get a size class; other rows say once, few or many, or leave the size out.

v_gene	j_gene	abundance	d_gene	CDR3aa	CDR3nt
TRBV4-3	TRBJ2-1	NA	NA	CASSQDRPRGRSSYNEQFF	TGCGCCAGCAGCCAAGATCGACCGCGGGGCCGAAGCTCCTACAATGAGCAGTTCTTC
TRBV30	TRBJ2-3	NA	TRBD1	CAWRRGQTDTQYF	TGTGCCTGGAGGAGGGGGCAGACAGATACGCAGTATTTT
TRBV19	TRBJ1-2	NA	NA	CASSIDLTSDGYTF	TGTGCCAGTAGTATAGATCTGACATCTGATGGCTACACCTTC
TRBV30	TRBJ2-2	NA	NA	CAWTPRAAVELFF	TGTGCCTGGACCCCCAGGGCGGCCGTGGAGCTGTTTTTC
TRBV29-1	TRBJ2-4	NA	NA	CSVRGGYGKNIQYF	TGCAGCGTTCGAGGAGGGTATGGCAAAAACATTCAGTACTTC
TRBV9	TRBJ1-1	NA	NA	CASSVVFQGVSTEAFF	TGTGCCAGCAGCGTAGTATTTCAGGGTGTCAGCACTGAAGCTTTCTTT
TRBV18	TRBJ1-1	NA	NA	CASSPPGVYGSTEAFF	TGTGCCAGCTCACCCCCTGGCGTGTATGGGAGCACTGAAGCTTTCTTT
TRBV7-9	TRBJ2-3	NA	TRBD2	CASSSTSGGDGTDTQYF	TGTGCCAGCAGCTCCACGAGCGGGGGGGATGGGACAGATACGCAGTATTTT
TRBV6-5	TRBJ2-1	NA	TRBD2	CASSVLRGVRSEQFF	TGTGCCAGCAGTGTCTTGCGGGGGGTTAGAAGTGAGCAGTTCTTC
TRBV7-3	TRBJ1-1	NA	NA	CASSPTTSAGTEAFF	TGTGCCAGCAGCCCGACGACTTCAGCGGGCACTGAAGCTTTCTTT
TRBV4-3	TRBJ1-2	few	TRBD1	CASSQDPGQLYGYTF	TGCGCCAGCAGCCAAGACCCGGGACAGCTCTATGGCTACACCTTC
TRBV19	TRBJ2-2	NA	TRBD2	CASSTRGGSTGELFF	TGTGCCAGTAGTACTCGGGGGGGGAGCACCGGGGAGCTGTTTTTT
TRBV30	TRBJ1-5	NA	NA	CAWSAGLNQPQHF	TGTGCCTGGAGCGCAGGGTTAAATCAGCCCCAGCATTTT
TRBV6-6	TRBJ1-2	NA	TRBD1	CASDRGSFGLDGYTF	TGTGCCAGCGACAGGGGAAGTTTTGGGCTGGATGGCTACACCTTC
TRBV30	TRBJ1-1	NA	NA	CAWSVQEDTEAFF	TGTGCCTGGAGTGTGCAGGAGGACACTGAAGCTTTCTTT
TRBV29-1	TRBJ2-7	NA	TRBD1	CSVEEGTDYEQYF	TGCAGCGTCGAGGAAGGGACAGATTACGAGCAGTACTTC
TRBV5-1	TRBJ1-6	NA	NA	CASSSEVLGTRPSPLHF	TGCGCCAGCAGCTCTGAAGTTCTGGGCACAAGACCTTCACCCCTCCACTTT
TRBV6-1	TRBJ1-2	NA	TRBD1	CASSGLEGAIGYTF	TGTGCCAGCAGTGGTCTCGAGGGGGCGATTGGCTACACCTTC
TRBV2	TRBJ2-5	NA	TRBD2	CASTTSGRAETQYF	TGTGCCAGCACGACTAGCGGGAGGGCGGAGACCCAGTACTTC
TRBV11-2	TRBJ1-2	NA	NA	CASTQNYGYTF	TGTGCCAGCACCCAGAACTATGGCTACACCTTC
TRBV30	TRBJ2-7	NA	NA	CAWTTRGAAWVYEQYF	TGTGCCTGGACCACCCGGGGGGCGGCCTGGGTTTACGAGCAGTACTTC
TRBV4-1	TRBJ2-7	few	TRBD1	CASSPSGTGSEQYF	TGCGCCAGCAGCCCCTCCGGGACAGGGTCCGAGCAGTACTTC
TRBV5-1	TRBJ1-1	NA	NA	CASSRAGWGTEAFF	TGCGCCAGCAGCCGCGCGGGGTGGGGAACTGAAGCTTTCTTT
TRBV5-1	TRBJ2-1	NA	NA	CASSFPDPNEQFF	TGCGCCAGCAGCTTCCCAGATCCCAATGAGCAGTTCTTC
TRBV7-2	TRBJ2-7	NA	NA	CASSPHTRGEQYF	TGTGCCAGCAGCCCCCACACTCGAGGCGAGCAGTACTTC
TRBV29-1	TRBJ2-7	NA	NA	CSVEGGPGSYEQYF	TGCAGCGTTGAAGGGGGGCCAGGATCTTACGAGCAGTACTTC
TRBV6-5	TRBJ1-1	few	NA	CASSPRQPHTEAFF	TGTGCCAGCAGTCCCCGACAGCCCCACACTGAAGCTTTCTTT
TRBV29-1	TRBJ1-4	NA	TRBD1	CSVGDSGNEKLFF	TGCAGCGTTGGGGACAGCGGAAATGAAAAACTGTTTTTT
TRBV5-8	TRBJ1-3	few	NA	CASSLYITGSSGNTIYF	TGTGCCAGCAGCTTGTACATAACAGGGAGCTCTGGAAACACCATATATTTT
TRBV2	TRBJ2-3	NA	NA	CARSTDTMASSTDTQYF	TGTGCCAGATCAACTGACACGATGGCGTCTAGCACAGATACGCAGTATTTT
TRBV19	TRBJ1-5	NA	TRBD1	CASTYGTGGQPQHF	TGTGCCAGTACTTACGGGACAGGGGGTCAGCCCCAGCATTTT
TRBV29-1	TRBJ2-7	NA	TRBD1	CSVLTGEGYEQYF	TGCAGCGTTCTGACAGGGGAAGGATACGAGCAGTACTTC
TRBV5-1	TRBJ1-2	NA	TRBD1	CASSFGTGFGYTF	TGCGCCAGCAGCTTCGGGACAGGGTTTGGCTACACCTTC
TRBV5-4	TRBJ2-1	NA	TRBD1	CASSFGTGYNEQFF	TGTGCCAGCAGCTTCGGGACAGGCTACAATGAGCAGTTCTTC
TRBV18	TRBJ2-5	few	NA	CASSPGLQETQYF	TGTGCCAGCTCACCGGGACTGCAAGAGACCCAGTACTTC
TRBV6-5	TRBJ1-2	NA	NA	CASTTLQTNYGYTF	TGTGCCAGCACTACCTTACAGACTAACTATGGCTACACCTTC
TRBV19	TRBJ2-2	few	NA	CASSIIQGSGELFF	TGTGCCAGTAGTATAATACAGGGCAGCGGGGAGCTGTTTTTT
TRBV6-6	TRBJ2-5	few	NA	CASSYGFSGETQYF	TGTGCCAGCAGTTACGGTTTCTCGGGGGAGACCCAGTACTTC
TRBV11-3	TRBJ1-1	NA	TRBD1	CASSSYGQGPEAFF	TGTGCCAGCAGCTCCTACGGACAGGGCCCTGAAGCTTTCTTT
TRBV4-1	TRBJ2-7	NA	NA	CASSQDLGAYEQYF	TGCGCCAGCAGCCAAGATTTGGGGGCTTACGAGCAGTACTTC
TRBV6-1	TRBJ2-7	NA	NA	CASSDSHPNEQYF	TGTGCCAGCAGTGACAGTCACCCAAACGAGCAGTACTTC
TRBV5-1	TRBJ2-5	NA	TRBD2	CASSFLAGGPGETQYF	TGCGCCAGCAGCTTTCTAGCGGGAGGGCCCGGAGAGACCCAGTACTTC
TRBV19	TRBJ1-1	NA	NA	CASILVAGNTEAFF	TGTGCCAGTATCCTCGTGGCGGGGAACACTGAAGCTTTCTTT
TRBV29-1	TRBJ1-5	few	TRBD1	CSVLGGLNQPQHF	TGCAGCGTTCTAGGGGGCCTCAATCAGCCCCAGCATTTT
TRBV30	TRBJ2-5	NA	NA	CAWSAAARETQYF	TGTGCCTGGAGTGCCGCGGCGAGGGAGACCCAGTACTTC